Shown below are 16 T cell receptor beta chains from a single sample sequenced in a study of T cell responses to AZD1222 COVID-19 vaccine. TCRdb's copy holds only in-frame clones and misses some; the assay was immunoSEQ multiplex PCR. The table includes some 170,000 clones, approximately 88% detected once. Sequencing was performed on peripheral blood, taken on day 0 of AZD1222 vaccination. These receptors were taken from an adult in good health.

For this clone: The junction does not match germline at one end; this may be a read error. This chain joins TRBV7-3 and TRBJ2-3, with no clear D. From germline, CDR1 is SGHTA and CDR2 FQGTGA. This CDR3 spans 15 amino acids. This CDR3 reads CASSLGSLPKDAQYF. DNA of the CDR3: TGTGCCAGCAGCTTAGGCAGTCTGCCCAAAGATGCGCAGTATTTT.

This sequence joins TRBV7-6 and TRBJ2-1; 9 bases line up with TRBD2. In germline, CDR1 is SGHVS, CDR2 FNYEAQ. The CDR3 contains 15 residues. The V and J ends lost 0 bases and 8 bases, in that order; junction bases with no gene match: 5. The CDR3 spells CASSLAQRGAHEQFF. The CDR3 DNA is TGTGCCAGCAGCTTAGCCCAGCGGGGGGCCCATGAGCAGTTCTTC.

V usage is TRBV5-6 and J usage is TRBJ2-7; 8 bases are a match to TRBD2. V gave up 3 bases and J gave up 2 bases; unmatched junction bases: 7. Germline CDR1 reads SGHDT; CDR2 reads YYEEEE. The CDR3 is 15 amino acids. CDR3 in DNA: TGTGCCAGCAGCTGGACCGGGACTAGTACCTACGAGCAGTACTTC. Translated, it gives CASSWTGTSTYEQYF.

The chain employs TRBV29-1 and TRBJ1-2; no clear D gene. The germline CDR1 and CDR2 sequences are SQVTM and ANQGSEA. This CDR3 spans 11 amino acids. V was clipped by 4 bases and J by 4 bases, with 7 bases between them. The CDR3 reads CSVAGSYGYTF. The CDR3, as DNA: TGCAGCGTTGCAGGCAGCTATGGCTACACCTTC.

The chain combines TRBV12-3 or TRBV12-4 with TRBJ1-3; D is undetermined. V lost 10 bases and J lost 8, with 18 bases in between. The CDR3 sequence is 13 residues long. The CDR3 loop reads CATLRGGSDTIYF. Written as DNA, the CDR3 is TGTGCCACCCTGAGAGGAGGGTCGGACACCATATATTTT.

The rearrangement uses TRBV6-1 and TRBJ1-4; D call uncertain. From germline, CDR1 is MNHNS and CDR2 SASEGT. V lost 0 bases and J 6 bases, leaving 8 bases between the germline ends. CDR3 length: 14 residues. CDR3 nucleotide sequence: TGTGCCAGCAGTGAAGCGGTTTTGGATGAAAAACTGTTTTTT. Encoded protein: CASSEAVLDEKLFF.

The V call is TRBV9, the J call TRBJ2-7; 9 bases fit TRBD1. Trimming removed 3 bases from V and 6 bases from J; junction bases left unmatched: 7. The CDR3 is made up of 14 amino acids. CDR1 and CDR2 from the germline V gene are SGDLS and YYNGEE. CDR3 sequence (DNA): TGTGCCAGCAGCGCCGGGGACAGGGAGGGCGAGCAGTACGTC. It is translated as CASSAGDREGEQYV.

The genes are TRBV29-1 and TRBJ2-2; D is undetermined. This CDR3 spans 14 amino acids. Trimming stripped 5 bases from V and 1 base from J, with 11 bases between. Germline CDR1 is SQVTM and CDR2 is ANQGSEA. CDR3 region: CSVRVDGNTGELFF. In DNA, the CDR3 is TGCAGCGTTCGGGTCGATGGGAACACCGGGGAGCTGTTTTTT.

The gene calls are TRBV18 and TRBJ1-2; a weak D match, TRBD1 (6 bases). CDR1 is KGHSH, CDR2 LQKENI, per germline. Trimming stripped 3 bases from V and 2 bases from J, with 7 bases between. The CDR3 extends over 13 amino acids. CDR3 in amino acids: CASSPTGNYGYTF. The CDR3 coding sequence is TGTGCCAGCTCACCTACAGGGAACTATGGCTACACCTTC.

The rearrangement uses TRBV6-5 and TRBJ1-3; D remains unclear. The CDR3 length is 16 residues. Germline V CDR1 and CDR2: MNHEY, SVGAGI. V was clipped by 4 bases and J by 4 bases, with 17 bases between them. As DNA, the CDR3 is TGTGCCAGCAGTTCCTCGGAGGGCGGGAGAGGAAACACCATATATTTT. It encodes CASSSSEGGRGNTIYF.

The chain is built from TRBV9 and TRBJ2-3, with 7 bases fitting TRBD2. This CDR3 comprises 15 residues. Trimming cost V 4 bases and J 0 bases; bases outside gene matches: 5. In germline, CDR1 is SGDLS, CDR2 YYNGEE. The CDR3 DNA sequence: TGTGCCAGCAGCCCCCGGGGGGATAGCACAGATACGCAGTATTTT. Protein: CASSPRGDSTDTQYF. The complete variable domain, with remaining parts taken from reference TRBV9 and TRBJ2-3, reads DSGVTQTPKHLITATGQRVTLRCSPRSGDLSVYWYQQSLDQGLQFLIQYYNGEERAKGNILERFSAQQFPDLHSELNLSSLELGDSALYFCASSPRGDSTDTQYFGPGTRLTVL.

The chain has TRBV28 and TRBJ1-5; D ambiguous. With 5 bases removed from V and 1 base from J, the gap between germline ends came to 12 bases. The CDR3 loop spans 15 amino acids. In germline, CDR1 is MDHEN, CDR2 SYDVKM. Here the CDR3 DNA reads TGTGCCAGCAGTACGGACGCGCTGAGCAATCAGCCCCAGCATTTT. Its translation is CASSTDALSNQPQHF.

The chain links TRBV6-5 to TRBJ1-1; 10 bases align to TRBD1. J gave up 1 base and V 1 base, and 0 bases lay outside the gene matches. The CDR3 runs to 15 residues. CDR1 and CDR2 (germline): MNHEY, SVGAGI. DNA for the CDR3: TGTGCCAGCAGTTACTGGACAGGGGGGAACACTGAAGCTTTCTTT. Its protein product is CASSYWTGGNTEAFF.

Only one count was recorded for this clone. Different DNA sequences within this sample yield the same CDR3. This chain connects TRBV24-1 to TRBJ1-5; TRBD1 aligns across 11 bases. The CDR3 sequence is 15 residues long. After removal of 4 bases from V and 6 bases from J, the junction contained 4 bases not matched to a gene. Per germline, CDR1 KGHDR and CDR2 SFDVKD. This CDR3 is CATSEAGTGGQPQHF. DNA for the CDR3: TGTGCCACCAGTGAGGCCGGGACAGGGGGTCAGCCCCAGCATTTT.

This sequence joins TRBV28 and TRBJ2-1; the D gene is possibly TRBD2 (6 bases). V lost 4 bases and J lost 6, with 19 bases in between. The germline V gene encodes CDR1 MDHEN and CDR2 SYDVKM. The CDR3 length is 16 residues. DNA for the CDR3: TGTGCCAGCAGTTCCCCGGAGGGAATAGGGGCCAATGAGCAGTTCTTC. As protein: CASSSPEGIGANEQFF.

This chain links TRBV24-1 with TRBJ1-5, with TRBD1 identical over 7 bases. J gave up 7 bases and V 5 bases, and 1 base lay outside the gene matches. The CDR3 consists of 12 residues. Germline CDR1 reads KGHDR; CDR2 reads SFDVKD. The CDR3 loop is CATSGQGQPQHF. CDR3 sequence (DNA): TGTGCCACCAGTGGACAGGGACAGCCCCAGCATTTT.